One and the same sample provided the 3 T cell receptor beta chains below, sequenced in a study of T cell repertoires in cytomegalovirus infection. TCRdb reprocessed the reads with MiXCR, giving one entry per CDR3 protein. The table includes approximately 500,000 distinct CDR3 sequences, approximately 15% detected once. Sequencing was performed on CD8+ T cells from PBMCs. The receptors come from a human donor in good health (CMV status not recorded). Some clones in this sample may be carry-over from other donors' samples.

This clonotype was found a few times. This rearrangement joins TRBV29-1 to TRBJ2-3, with 7 bases matching TRBD2. The V and J ends lost 6 bases and 14 bases, in that order; junction bases with no gene match: 11. This CDR3 is 11 amino acids long. CDR1 and CDR2 (germline): SQVTM, ANQGSEA. The DNA for the CDR3 is TGCAGCGTCCGGACTAGGGATGGGGTGTATTTT. Encoded protein: CSVRTRDGVYF.

The V gene is TRBV27, the J gene TRBJ2-3, with 8 bases aligning to TRBD2. Germline lookup yields CDR1 MNHEY and CDR2 SMNVEV (reference sequence). The CDR3 is made up of 15 amino acids. V lost 5 bases and J lost 2; bases outside the gene matches: 6. DNA of the CDR3: TGTGCCAGCAGTCCACTAGCGGAGGTCACAGATACGCAGTATTTT. The encoded protein is CASSPLAEVTDTQYF.

This sequence joins TRBV6-5 and TRBJ2-7, with D possibly TRBD2 on 5 matching bases. Germline assignment: CDR1 MNHEY and CDR2 SVGAGI. This CDR3 contains 15 residues. V dropped 9 bases and J dropped 4 bases, with 22 bases sitting between them. In DNA, the CDR3 is TGTGCCAGAACCTCCTCGAGGGAACCTGTATACGAGCAGTACTTC. Protein: CARTSSREPVYEQYF.